This T cell receptor (beta chain) was observed in a study of cytomegalovirus exposure and HLA in healthy donors. The CDR3 has 15 amino acids. Trimming stripped 4 bases from V and 0 bases from J, with 10 bases between. Looked up from germline, CDR1 is LNHDA and CDR2 is SQIVND (reference sequence). PCR amplification relied on 60 Vbeta primers (plus 13 Jbeta primers). Profiled with immunoSEQ multiplex PCR; TCRdb holds only in-frame clones, not every one. The sample comprises 140,000 or so clones, almost 85% of which are singletons, and under 10% rests with the top ten. Input material: PBMCs. The sequence derives from a woman aged 55-69 years in good health and CMV-seropositive. The chain joins TRBV19 to TRBJ1-3; D not certain. CDR3 nucleotide sequence: TGTGCCAGTAGTACCACTGATTTCTCTGGAAACACCATATATTTT. Translating gives CASSTTDFSGNTIYF.